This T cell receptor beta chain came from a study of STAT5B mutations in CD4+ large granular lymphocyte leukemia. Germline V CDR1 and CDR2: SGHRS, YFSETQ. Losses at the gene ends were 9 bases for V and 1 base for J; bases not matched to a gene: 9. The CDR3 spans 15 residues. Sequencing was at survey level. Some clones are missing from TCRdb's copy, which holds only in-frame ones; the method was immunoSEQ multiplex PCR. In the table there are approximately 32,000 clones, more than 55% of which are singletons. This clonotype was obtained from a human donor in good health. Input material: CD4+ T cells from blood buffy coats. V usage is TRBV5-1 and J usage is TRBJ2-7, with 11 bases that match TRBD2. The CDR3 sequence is CATSRGTSGSYEQYF. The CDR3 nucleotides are TGCGCCACTTCGCGCGGGACTAGCGGATCCTACGAGCAGTACTTC.